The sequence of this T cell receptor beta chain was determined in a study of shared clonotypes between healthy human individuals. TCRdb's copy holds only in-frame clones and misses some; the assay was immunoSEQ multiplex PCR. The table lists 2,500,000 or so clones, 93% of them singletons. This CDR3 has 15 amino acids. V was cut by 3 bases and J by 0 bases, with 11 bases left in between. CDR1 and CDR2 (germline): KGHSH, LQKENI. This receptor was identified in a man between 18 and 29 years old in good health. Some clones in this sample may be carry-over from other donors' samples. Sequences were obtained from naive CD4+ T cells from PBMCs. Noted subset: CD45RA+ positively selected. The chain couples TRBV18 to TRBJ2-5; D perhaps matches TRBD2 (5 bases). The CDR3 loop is CASSPIQRNQETQYF. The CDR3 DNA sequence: TGTGCCAGCTCACCCATACAGCGGAACCAAGAGACCCAGTACTTC.